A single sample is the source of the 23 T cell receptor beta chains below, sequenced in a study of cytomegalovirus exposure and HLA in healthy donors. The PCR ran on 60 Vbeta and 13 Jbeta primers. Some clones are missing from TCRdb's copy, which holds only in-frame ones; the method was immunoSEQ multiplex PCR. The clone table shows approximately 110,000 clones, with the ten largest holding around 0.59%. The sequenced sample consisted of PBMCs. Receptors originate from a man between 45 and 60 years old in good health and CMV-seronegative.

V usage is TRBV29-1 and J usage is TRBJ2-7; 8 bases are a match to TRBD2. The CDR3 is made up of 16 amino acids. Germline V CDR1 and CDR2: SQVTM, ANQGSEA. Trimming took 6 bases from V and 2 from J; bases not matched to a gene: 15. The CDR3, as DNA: TGCAGCGTGACTCTGTGGGCGGGAGGCACCGCCTACGAGCAGTACTTC. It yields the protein CSVTLWAGGTAYEQYF.

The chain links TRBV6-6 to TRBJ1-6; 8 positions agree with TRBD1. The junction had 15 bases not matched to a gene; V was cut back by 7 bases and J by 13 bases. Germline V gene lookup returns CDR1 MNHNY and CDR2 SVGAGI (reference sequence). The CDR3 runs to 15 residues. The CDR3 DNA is TGTGCCAGCAAATTAGAGGACAGGGTTTTTGGGCCCCTCCACTTT. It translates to CASKLEDRVFGPLHF.

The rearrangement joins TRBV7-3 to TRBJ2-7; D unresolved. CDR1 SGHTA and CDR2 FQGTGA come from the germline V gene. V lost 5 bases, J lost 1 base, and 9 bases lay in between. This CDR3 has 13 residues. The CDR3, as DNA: TGTGCCAGCAGCCCCCCCGGTTCCTACGAGCAGTACTTC. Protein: CASSPPGSYEQYF. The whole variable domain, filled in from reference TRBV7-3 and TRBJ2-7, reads GAGVSQTPSNKVTEKGKYVELRCDPISGHTALYWYRQSLGQGPEFLIYFQGTGAADDSGLPNDRFFAVRPEGSVSTLKIQRTERGDSAVYLCASSPPGSYEQYFGPGTRLTVT.

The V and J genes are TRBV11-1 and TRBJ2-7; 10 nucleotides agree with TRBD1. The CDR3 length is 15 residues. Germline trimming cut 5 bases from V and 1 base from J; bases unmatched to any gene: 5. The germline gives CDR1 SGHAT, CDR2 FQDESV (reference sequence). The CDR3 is CASSRDRGNSYEQYF. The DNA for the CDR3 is TGTGCCAGCAGCCGGGACAGGGGAAATTCCTACGAGCAGTACTTC. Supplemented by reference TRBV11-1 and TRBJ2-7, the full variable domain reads EAEVAQSPRYKITEKSQAVAFWCDPISGHATLYWYRQILGQGPELLVQFQDESVVDDSQLPKDRFSAERLKGVDSTLKIQPAELGDSAMYLCASSRDRGNSYEQYFGPGTRLTVT.

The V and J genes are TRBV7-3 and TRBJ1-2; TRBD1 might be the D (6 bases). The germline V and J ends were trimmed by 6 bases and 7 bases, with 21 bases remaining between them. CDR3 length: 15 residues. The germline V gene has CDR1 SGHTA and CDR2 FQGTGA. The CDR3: CASRQDRAGTGGYTF. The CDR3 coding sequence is TGTGCCAGCAGACAGGACAGAGCTGGGACGGGTGGCTACACCTTC.

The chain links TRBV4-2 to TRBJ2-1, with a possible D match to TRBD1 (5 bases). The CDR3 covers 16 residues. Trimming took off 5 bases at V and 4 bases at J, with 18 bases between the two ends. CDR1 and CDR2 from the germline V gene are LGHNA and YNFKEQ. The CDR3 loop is CASSLLGATHYNEQFF. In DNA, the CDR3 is TGTGCCAGCAGCTTATTAGGGGCGACCCATTACAATGAGCAGTTCTTC.

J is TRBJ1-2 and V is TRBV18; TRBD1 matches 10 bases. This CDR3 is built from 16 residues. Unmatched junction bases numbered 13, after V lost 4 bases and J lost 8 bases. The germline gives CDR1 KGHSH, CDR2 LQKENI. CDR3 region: CASSLNWEGQGIGYTF. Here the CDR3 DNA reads TGTGCCAGCTCACTTAATTGGGAGGGACAGGGGATCGGCTACACCTTC.

Here the CDR3 DNA reads TGTGCCAGCAGCGAAGAACAAGCAACGGGGTCTTTCTTT. Its protein product is CASSEEQATGSFF. The chain has TRBV7-9 and TRBJ1-1; D remains ambiguous. V was clipped by 5 bases and J by 12 bases, with 19 bases between them. CDR3 size: 13 residues. CDR1 is SEHNR and CDR2 is FQNEAQ in the germline V gene (reference sequence).

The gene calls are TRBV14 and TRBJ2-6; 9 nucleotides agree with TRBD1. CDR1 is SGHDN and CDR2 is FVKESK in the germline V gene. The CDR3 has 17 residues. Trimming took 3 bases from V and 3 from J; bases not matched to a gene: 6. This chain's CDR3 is CASSQNRGQIGANVLTF. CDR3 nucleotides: TGTGCCAGCAGCCAGAACAGGGGGCAGATTGGGGCCAACGTCCTGACTTTC.

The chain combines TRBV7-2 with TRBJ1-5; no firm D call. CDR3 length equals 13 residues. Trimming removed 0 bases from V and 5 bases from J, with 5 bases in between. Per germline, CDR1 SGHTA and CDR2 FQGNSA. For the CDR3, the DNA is TGTGCCAGCAGCTTAGCACTGTATCAGCCCCAGCATTTT. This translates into CASSLALYQPQHF. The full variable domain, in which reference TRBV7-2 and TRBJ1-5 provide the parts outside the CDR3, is GAGVSQSPSNKVTEKGKDVELRCDPISGHTALYWYRQSLGQGLEFLIYFQGNSAPDKSGLPSDRFSAERTGGSVSTLTIQRTQQEDSAVYLCASSLALYQPQHFGDGTRLSIL.

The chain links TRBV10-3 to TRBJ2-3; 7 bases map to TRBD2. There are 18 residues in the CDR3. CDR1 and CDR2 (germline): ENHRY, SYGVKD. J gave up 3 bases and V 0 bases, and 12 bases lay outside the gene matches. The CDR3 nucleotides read TGTGCCATCAGTGAGTCGATTTTAAACTCAGCGGGAACAGATACGCAGTATTTT. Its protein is CAISESILNSAGTDTQYF.

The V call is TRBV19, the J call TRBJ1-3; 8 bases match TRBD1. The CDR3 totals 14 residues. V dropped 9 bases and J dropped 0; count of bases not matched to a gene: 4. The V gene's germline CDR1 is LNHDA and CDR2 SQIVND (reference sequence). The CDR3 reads CASRTGNSGNTIYF. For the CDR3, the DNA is TGTGCCAGCCGGACAGGGAACTCTGGAAACACCATATATTTT.

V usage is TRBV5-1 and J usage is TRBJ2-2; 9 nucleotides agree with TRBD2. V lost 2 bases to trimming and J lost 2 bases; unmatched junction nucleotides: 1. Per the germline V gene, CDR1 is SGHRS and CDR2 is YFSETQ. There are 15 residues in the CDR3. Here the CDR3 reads CASSFSGRNTGELFF. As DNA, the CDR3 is TGCGCCAGCAGCTTTAGCGGGAGAAACACCGGGGAGCTGTTTTTT. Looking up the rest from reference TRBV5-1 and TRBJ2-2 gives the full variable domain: KAGVTQTPRYLIKTRGQQVTLSCSPISGHRSVSWYQQTPGQGLQFLFEYFSETQRNKGNFPGRFSGRQFSNSRSEMNVSTLELGDSALYLCASSFSGRNTGELFFGEGSRLTVL.

This CDR3 reads CASSRLLASGLKQETQYF. The CDR3 DNA follows: TGCGCCAGCAGCCGTCTCCTCGCTAGCGGGCTTAAACAAGAGACCCAGTACTTC. The chain couples TRBV4-1 to TRBJ2-5; 8 nucleotides line up with TRBD2. Germline V gives CDR1 MGHRA, CDR2 YSYEKL. This CDR3 is built from 18 residues. V shed 4 bases, J shed 2 bases, and the junction held 15 bases outside the gene matches.

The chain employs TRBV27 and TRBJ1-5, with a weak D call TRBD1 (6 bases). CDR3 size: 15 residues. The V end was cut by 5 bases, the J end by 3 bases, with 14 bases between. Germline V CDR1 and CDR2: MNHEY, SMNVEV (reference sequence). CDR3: CASSPTGFVNQPQHF. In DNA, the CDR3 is TGTGCCAGCAGTCCTACAGGGTTTGTCAATCAGCCCCAGCATTTT.

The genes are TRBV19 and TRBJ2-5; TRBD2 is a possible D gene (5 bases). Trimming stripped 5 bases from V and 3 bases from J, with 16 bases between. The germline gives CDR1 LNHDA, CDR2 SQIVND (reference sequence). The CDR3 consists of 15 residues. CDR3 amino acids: CASSLDLATKETQYF. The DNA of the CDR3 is TGTGCCAGTAGTCTCGATTTAGCGACCAAAGAGACCCAGTACTTC.

This chain's CDR3 is CASRQGAFYEAFF. DNA for the CDR3: TGCGCCAGTAGACAGGGGGCCTTTTATGAAGCTTTCTTT. The rearrangement uses TRBV5-1 and TRBJ1-1, with 10 bases identical to TRBD1. The CDR3 is 13 amino acids. Looked up from germline, CDR1 is SGHRS and CDR2 is YFSETQ. Germline trimming cut 8 bases from V and 7 bases from J; bases unmatched to any gene: 8.

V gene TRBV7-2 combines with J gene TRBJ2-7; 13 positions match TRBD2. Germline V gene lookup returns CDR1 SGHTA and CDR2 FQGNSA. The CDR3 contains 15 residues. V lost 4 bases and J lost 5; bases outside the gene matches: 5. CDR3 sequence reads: CASSSRTSGRNEQYF. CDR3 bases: TGTGCCAGCAGCTCTAGGACTAGCGGGAGAAACGAGCAGTACTTC.

The CDR3 reads CASSWGLGLNTEAFF. The CDR3 nucleotides read TGCGCCAGCAGCTGGGGGCTAGGGTTGAACACTGAAGCTTTCTTT. V usage is TRBV5-1 and J usage is TRBJ1-1; TRBD1 is a possible D gene (6 bases). From germline, CDR1 is SGHRS and CDR2 YFSETQ. The CDR3 extends over 15 amino acids. V was cut by 3 bases and J by 0 bases, with 12 bases left in between.

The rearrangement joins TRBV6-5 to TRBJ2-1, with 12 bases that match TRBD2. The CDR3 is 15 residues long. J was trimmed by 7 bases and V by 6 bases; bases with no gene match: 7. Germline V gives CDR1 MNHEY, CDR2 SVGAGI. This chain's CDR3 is CASSFLAGGRNEQFF. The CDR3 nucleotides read TGTGCCAGCAGCTTTCTAGCGGGGGGGCGTAATGAGCAGTTCTTC.

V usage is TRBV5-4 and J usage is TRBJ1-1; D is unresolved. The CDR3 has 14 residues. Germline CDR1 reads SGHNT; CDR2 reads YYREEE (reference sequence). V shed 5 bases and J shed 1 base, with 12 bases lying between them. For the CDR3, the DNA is TGTGCCAGCAGTTACACGTGGGCGAACACTGAAGCTTTCTTT. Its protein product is CASSYTWANTEAFF.

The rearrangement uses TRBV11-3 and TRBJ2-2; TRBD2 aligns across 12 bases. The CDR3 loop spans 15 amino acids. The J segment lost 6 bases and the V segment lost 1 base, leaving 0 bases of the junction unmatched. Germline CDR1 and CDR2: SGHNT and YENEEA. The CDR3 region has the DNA TGTGCCAGCAGCTTAGGACTAGCGGGAGCCGGGGAGCTGTTTTTT. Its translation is CASSLGLAGAGELFF.

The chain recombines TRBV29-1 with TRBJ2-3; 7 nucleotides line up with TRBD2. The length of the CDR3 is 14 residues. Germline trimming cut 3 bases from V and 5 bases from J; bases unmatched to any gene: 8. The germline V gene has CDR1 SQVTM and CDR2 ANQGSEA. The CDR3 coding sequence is TGCAGCGTTGAGCGGGCTGGGGGGGAAGATACGCAGTATTTT. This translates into CSVERAGGEDTQYF.